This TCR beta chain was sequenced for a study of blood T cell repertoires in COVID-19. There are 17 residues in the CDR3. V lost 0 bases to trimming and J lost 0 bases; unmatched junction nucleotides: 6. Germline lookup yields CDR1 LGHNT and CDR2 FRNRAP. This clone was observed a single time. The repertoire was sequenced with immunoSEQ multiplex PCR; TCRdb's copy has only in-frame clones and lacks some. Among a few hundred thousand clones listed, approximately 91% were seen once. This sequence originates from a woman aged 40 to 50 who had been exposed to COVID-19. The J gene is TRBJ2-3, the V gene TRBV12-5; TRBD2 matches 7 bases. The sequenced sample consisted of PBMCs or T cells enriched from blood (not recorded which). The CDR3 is CASGLVPASGSTDTQYF. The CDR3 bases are TGTGCTAGTGGTTTGGTACCGGCTAGCGGAAGCACAGATACGCAGTATTTT. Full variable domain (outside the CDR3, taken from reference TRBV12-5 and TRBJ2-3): DARVTQTPRHKVTEMGQEVTMRCQPILGHNTVFWYRQTMMQGLELLAYFRNRAPLDDSGMPKDRFSAEMPDATLATLKIQPSEPRDSAVYFCASGLVPASGSTDTQYFGPGTRLTVL.